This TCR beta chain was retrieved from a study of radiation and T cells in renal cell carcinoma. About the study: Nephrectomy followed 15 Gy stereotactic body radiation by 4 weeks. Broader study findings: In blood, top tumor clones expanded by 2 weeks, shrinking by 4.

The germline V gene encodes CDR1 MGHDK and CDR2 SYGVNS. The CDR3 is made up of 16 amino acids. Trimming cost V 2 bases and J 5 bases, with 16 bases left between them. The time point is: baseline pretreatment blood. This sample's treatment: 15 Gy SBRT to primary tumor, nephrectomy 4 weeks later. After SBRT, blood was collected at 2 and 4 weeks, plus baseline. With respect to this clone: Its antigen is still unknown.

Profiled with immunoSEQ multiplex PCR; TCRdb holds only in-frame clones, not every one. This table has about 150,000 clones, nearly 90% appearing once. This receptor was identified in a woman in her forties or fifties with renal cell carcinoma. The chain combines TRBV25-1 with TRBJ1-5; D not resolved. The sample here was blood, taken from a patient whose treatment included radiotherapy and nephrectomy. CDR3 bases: TGTGCCAGCAGTGAAACTACTTTTGGAGGCGATCAGCCCCAGCATTTT. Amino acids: CASSETTFGGDQPQHF.